This T cell receptor (beta chain) is from a study of response to subunit inactivated influenza vaccine. Study outcomes and limitations: It was suggested by the authors that few new T cells are recruited by each seasonal influenza vaccination.

This clonotype was recorded a few times. Its antigen is not identified. Trimming cost V 7 bases and J 4 bases; bases outside gene matches: 8. Germline CDR1 reads SGHDN; CDR2 reads FVKESK. The CDR3 spans 15 residues. Using its own MiXCR run on the RT-PCR reads, TCRdb lists one record per CDR3 protein. The data hold hundreds of thousands of distinct CDR3 sequences, with about 25% observed a single time. The chain combines TRBV14 with TRBJ2-3, with 10 bases lining up with TRBD2. The receptor was derived from a man aged 45 to 65 who received an inactivated influenza vaccine. The source was CD4+ T cells sorted from PBMCs, collected roughly 5 days after vaccination. The CDR3: CASNPIAGGPDTQYF. The CDR3 DNA follows: TGTGCCAGCAACCCAATAGCGGGGGGCCCAGATACGCAGTATTTT.